These T cell receptor beta chains were read from a single sample in a study of CD8+CD57+ T cells in acquired aplastic anemia. Each CDR3 protein gets one entry after TCRdb re-called the reads with MiXCR. Counted here are fewer than 85,000 distinct CDR3 sequences, about 70% occurring once; the ten biggest clones make up 70% to 90%. The specimen was sorted CD4+, CD8+, or CD8+CD57+ T cells (not recorded which) from PBMCs. These receptors all stem from a human donor with aplastic anemia. CDR3s include the opening cysteine and the closing phenylalanine or tryptophan. The D gene is left open where the match is weak. Clone size is stated in some rows and not others, as once, few, many or a class when expanded.

J gene | clone size | V gene | D gene | CDR3 DNA | CDR3 protein
TRBJ1-2 | NA | TRBV25-1 | NA | TGTGCCAGCTCCCCGCGGGGTTACTATGGCTACACCTTC | CASSPRGYYGYTF
TRBJ2-7 | NA | TRBV15 | TRBD1 | TGTGCCACCAGCAGAGATCGATTGACAGGGCCCTACGAGCAGTACTTC | CATSRDRLTGPYEQYF
TRBJ2-6 | NA | TRBV29-1 | NA | TGCAGCGTTGCACGGTTCGGGGCCAACGTCCTGACTTTC | CSVARFGANVLTF
TRBJ1-2 | NA | TRBV7-9 | NA | TGTGCTGCCTCCAGTTACTATGGCTACACCTTC | CAASSYYGYTF
TRBJ2-7 | NA | TRBV20-1 | TRBD1 | TGCAGTGCTAGATCCGGGACAGCCACCTACGAGCAGTACTTC | CSARSGTATYEQYF
TRBJ1-2 | NA | TRBV25-1 | NA | TGTGCCAGCAGCCCTCCGGGGGGCATAAGGGGCTACACCTTC | CASSPPGGIRGYTF
TRBJ2-7 | NA | TRBV29-1 | NA | TGCAGCGTCGGGGTAGGGTACGAGCAGTACTTC | CSVGVGYEQYF
TRBJ2-7 | NA | TRBV27 | TRBD1 | TGTGCCAGCAGTTCCCACGGGACAGCCTACGAGCAGTACTTC | CASSSHGTAYEQYF
TRBJ2-7 | NA | TRBV10-3 | TRBD1 | TGTGCCATCAGTGAGGGACAGGGTAGCTACGAGCAGTACTTC | CAISEGQGSYEQYF
TRBJ1-4 | many | TRBV6-4 | NA | TGTGCCAGCAGTGACGGGACTAATGAAAAACTGTTTTTT | CASSDGTNEKLFF
TRBJ1-1 | once | TRBV7-2 | NA | TGTGCCAGCAGCTTAACGTCCATGAACACTGAAGCTTTCTTT | CASSLTSMNTEAFF
TRBJ2-3 | NA | TRBV20-1 | NA | TGCAGTGCTAGTCACAGGGAGGGGGAGTCAGATACGCAGTATTTT | CSASHREGESDTQYF
TRBJ2-2 | NA | TRBV27 | NA | TGTGCCAGCAAAACGGGAGCGACGGACACCGGGGAGCTGGTTTTT | CASKTGATDTGELVF
TRBJ2-5 | NA | TRBV20-1 | TRBD2 | TGCAGCGCCCAGCGCGGTGGGAGGGCCCAAGAGACCCAGTACTTC | CSAQRGGRAQETQYF
TRBJ1-2 | NA | TRBV6-1 | NA | TGTGCCAGCAGTGTCGACGGGACACCTTATGGCTACACCTTC | CASSVDGTPYGYTF
TRBJ2-7 | NA | TRBV7-3 | NA | TGTGCCAGCAGCGTAGACAGTTACTCCTACGAGCAGTACTTC | CASSVDSYSYEQYF
TRBJ2-7 | many | TRBV29-1 | NA | TGCAGCGTTACAGGGACTAAGGCTTACGAGCAGTACTTC | CSVTGTKAYEQYF
TRBJ2-7 | few | TRBV29-1 | NA | TGCAGCGTAACCTATTTCGGGGCGTACGAGCAGTACTTC | CSVTYFGAYEQYF
TRBJ2-5 | few | TRBV14 | NA | TGTGCCAGCAGCCGTCTGGTAGAGACCCAGTACTTC | CASSRLVETQYF
TRBJ1-2 | NA | TRBV20-1 | NA | TGCAGTGCTAGAGGCAGAGGGGTCGACTGGGGTGGCTACACCTTC | CSARGRGVDWGGYTF
TRBJ2-3 | many | TRBV14 | NA | TGTGCCAGCAGCCAAGATCCCGAAGATACGCAGTATTTT | CASSQDPEDTQYF
TRBJ2-3 | NA | TRBV12-3/TRBV12-4 | TRBD1 | TGTGCCAGCAGTTTGACAGGGGGTAAGACAGATACGCAGTATTTT | CASSLTGGKTDTQYF
TRBJ1-6 | NA | TRBV7-9 | NA | TGTGCCAGCACCCTCGGGGAAGGTTCACCCCTCCACTTT | CASTLGEGSPLHF
TRBJ2-3 | NA | TRBV6-5 | NA | TGTGCCAGCAGTTACCTGGGAGGATCTAGCACAGATACGCAGTATTTT | CASSYLGGSSTDTQYF
TRBJ1-3 | NA | TRBV2 | NA | TGTGCCAGCTCTGCAAGTCAGAGCTCTGGAAACACCATATATTTT | CASSASQSSGNTIYF
TRBJ2-1 | few | TRBV6-2/TRBV6-3 | TRBD2 | TGTGCCAGCAGCCTCGGGGGGAATAACAATGAGCAGTTCTTC | CASSLGGNNNEQFF
TRBJ2-2 | few | TRBV25-1 | NA | TGTGCCAGCAGTGAAAGAACAGGGAACACCGGGGAGCTGTTTTTT | CASSERTGNTGELFF